Sequencing of this T cell receptor beta chain was carried out in a study of CD8 T cells in Susac syndrome. Study-level background: The Susac syndrome patients that were sequenced included over 5 with active disease and 8 or 9 in remission. Study conclusions and caveats: Expansion of Susac CD8+ clones peaked in TEMRA cells and in active patients.

On this clonotype: Its specificity is unknown.

This CDR3 region has 16 residues. The V end lost 0 bases, the J end lost 1 base, and 11 bases lay between the germline ends. CDR1 and CDR2 from the germline V gene are LGHNA and YSLEER. RNA amounts of about 0.5 to 1 ug underwent reverse transcription with random hexamers. It was immunoSEQ multiplex PCR that amplified TCR beta CDR3 across 54 Vbeta and 13 Jbeta. In TCRdb, the immunoSEQ multiplex PCR reads were re-called with MiXCR into one record per CDR3 protein. The table has roughly 76,000 distinct CDR3 sequences, approximately 93% seen once; the top ten hold around 0.45%. TEMRA cells underwent FACS enrichment and CD8+ and CD4+ T cells underwent negative isolation.

The genes are TRBV4-3 and TRBJ2-3, with a weak D call TRBD1 (5 bases). The specimen sequenced was CD8+ T cells from PBMCs. This receptor was taken from a human donor with Susac syndrome. CDR3 region: CASSQESDTGTDTQYF. The CDR3 nucleotides read TGCGCCAGCAGCCAAGAATCGGACACCGGCACAGATACGCAGTATTTT.